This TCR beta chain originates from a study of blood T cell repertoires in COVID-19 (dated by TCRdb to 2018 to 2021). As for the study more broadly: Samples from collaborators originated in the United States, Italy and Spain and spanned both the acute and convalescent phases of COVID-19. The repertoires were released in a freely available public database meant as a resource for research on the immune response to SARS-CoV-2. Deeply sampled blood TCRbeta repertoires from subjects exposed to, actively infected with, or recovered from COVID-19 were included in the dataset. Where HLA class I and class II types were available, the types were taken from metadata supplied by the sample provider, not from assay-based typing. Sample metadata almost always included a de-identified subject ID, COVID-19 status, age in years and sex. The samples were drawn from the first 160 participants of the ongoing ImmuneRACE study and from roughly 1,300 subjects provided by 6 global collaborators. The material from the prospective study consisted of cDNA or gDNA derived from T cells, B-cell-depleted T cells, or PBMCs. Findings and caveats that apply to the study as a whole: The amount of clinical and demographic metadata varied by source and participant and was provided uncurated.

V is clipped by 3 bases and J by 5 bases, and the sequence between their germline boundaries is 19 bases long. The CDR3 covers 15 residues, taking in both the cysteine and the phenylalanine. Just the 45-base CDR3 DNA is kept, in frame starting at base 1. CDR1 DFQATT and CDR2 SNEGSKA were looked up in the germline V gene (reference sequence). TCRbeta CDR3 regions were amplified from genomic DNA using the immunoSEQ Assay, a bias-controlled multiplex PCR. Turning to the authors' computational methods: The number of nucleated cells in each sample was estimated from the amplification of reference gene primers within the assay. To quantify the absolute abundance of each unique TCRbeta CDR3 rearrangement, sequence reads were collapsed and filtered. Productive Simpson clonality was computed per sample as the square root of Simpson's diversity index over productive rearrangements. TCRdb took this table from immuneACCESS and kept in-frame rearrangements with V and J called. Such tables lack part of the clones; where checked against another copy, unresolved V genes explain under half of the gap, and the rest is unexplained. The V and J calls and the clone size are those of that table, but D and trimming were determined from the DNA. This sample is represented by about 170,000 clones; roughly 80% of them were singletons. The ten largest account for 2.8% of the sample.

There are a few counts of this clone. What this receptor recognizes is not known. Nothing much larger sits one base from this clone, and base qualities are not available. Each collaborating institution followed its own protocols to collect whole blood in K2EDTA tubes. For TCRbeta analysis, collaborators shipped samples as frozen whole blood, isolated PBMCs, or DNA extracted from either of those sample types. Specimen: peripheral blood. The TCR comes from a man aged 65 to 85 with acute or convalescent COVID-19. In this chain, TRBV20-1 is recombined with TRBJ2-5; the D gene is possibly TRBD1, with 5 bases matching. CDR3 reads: CSASASQGFGETQYF. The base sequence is TGCAGTGCTAGTGCGAGCCAGGGCTTTGGGGAGACCCAGTACTTC.